This T cell receptor beta chain was observed in a study of T cell responses to AZD1222 COVID-19 vaccine. CDR1 is MNHEY and CDR2 is SVGAGI in the germline V gene. The ends were cut back, 10 bases at V and 3 bases at J, with 21 bases in the middle. There are 15 residues in the CDR3. This clone occurred a few times. Its antigen is unidentified. Study findings and constraints: Spike-specific TCR breadth and depth went up after people got two AZD1222 doses. Donor demographics were predominantly white British with a female majority; clonal diversity may be underestimated. Seropositive AZD1222 recipients at baseline numbered only six or seven.

Using immunoSEQ multiplex PCR, the repertoire was profiled, and TCRdb retains in-frame clones only, with some absent. The table has fewer than 120,000 clones, 92% seen once. The clonotype was recovered from an adult who received the AZD1222 COVID-19 vaccine. Here the sequenced sample was peripheral blood, taken 28 days after the second AZD1222 dose. V is TRBV6-5 and J is TRBJ1-2; no definite D call. CDR3 amino acids: CATIRPAPGDYGYTF. The CDR3 coding sequence is TGTGCCACCATCCGCCCGGCCCCCGGGGACTATGGCTACACCTTC.